Listed below are T cell receptor beta chains from one sample, sequenced in a study of blood T cell repertoires in COVID-19. Clones were sequenced by immunoSEQ multiplex PCR, and TCRdb holds only the in-frame ones, with some missing. The sample yields a few hundred thousand clones, roughly 85% seen once. The specimen was peripheral blood. These TCRs come from a woman aged 18-35 years with acute or convalescent COVID-19. Both conserved end residues are part of each CDR3. The D gene is left open where the match is weak. Size values are once, few and many counts, or a class for expanded clones, and some rows have none.

TGTGCCAGCGCCCCGGGACTTCGAGATGAGCAGTTCTTC	CASAPGLRDEQFF	NA	TRBJ2-1	NA	TRBV12-3/TRBV12-4
TGTGCCAGCAGCTTGAGGGGAGGAAGCTCCTACGAGCAGTACTTC	CASSLRGGSSYEQYF	NA	TRBJ2-7	NA	TRBV5-5
TGTGCCAGCAGTTACAGGGACAGGGTCGATACGCAGTATTTT	CASSYRDRVDTQYF	NA	TRBJ2-3	TRBD1	TRBV6-5
TGTGCCAGCAGCTTACTTCGGGGTTCACCCCTCCACTTT	CASSLLRGSPLHF	NA	TRBJ1-6	NA	TRBV7-2
TGTGCCAGCAGTTCGACCCGACAGGCTGAGTTCTACAATGAGCAGTTCTTC	CASSSTRQAEFYNEQFF	NA	TRBJ2-1	NA	TRBV28
TGTGCCAGTAGTGGAGGGACCTCTCGGGGTGGCTACACCTTC	CASSGGTSRGGYTF	few	TRBJ1-2	NA	TRBV19
TGTGCCAGTAGTATTGGTACGGGGACTAGCGGGAGGAGTGAGCAGTTCTTC	CASSIGTGTSGRSEQFF	once	TRBJ2-1	TRBD2	TRBV19
TGTGCCAGCAGCGTTCTTGAGGGGGCGGCCAAAAACATTCAGTACTTC	CASSVLEGAAKNIQYF	NA	TRBJ2-4	TRBD1	TRBV5-5
TGCGCCAGCAGCCAAGATTATGCAGGGGGTTTTAACTATGGCTACACCTTC	CASSQDYAGGFNYGYTF	NA	TRBJ1-2	TRBD1	TRBV4-1
TGTGCCAGCAGTGAATCTGGAGGGATCGGTGAAAAACTGTTTTTT	CASSESGGIGEKLFF	NA	TRBJ1-4	NA	TRBV6-1
TGTGCCAGCAGCCCTCGGGGTAGCGGTGGATACGAGCAGTACTTC	CASSPRGSGGYEQYF	NA	TRBJ2-7	NA	TRBV28
TGCGCCAGCAGCTTGAACAGGGAAAACATTCAGTACTTC	CASSLNRENIQYF	NA	TRBJ2-4	NA	TRBV5-1
TGTGCCAGCAGTGATATGAGGGACACTGAAGCTTTCTTT	CASSDMRDTEAFF	NA	TRBJ1-1	NA	TRBV2
TGTGCCAGCAGTGCCCAGGCCCGACAGGGCGGGGGGTATAGGTACGAGCAGTACTTC	CASSAQARQGGGYRYEQYF	NA	TRBJ2-7	NA	TRBV28
TGTGCCAGTAGCCAGACAGGGGGAGGCAATCAGCCCCAGCATTTT	CASSQTGGGNQPQHF	NA	TRBJ1-5	TRBD1	TRBV19
TGTGCCAGCAGCTCGTACAGGGGCGCGAACACCGGGGAGCTGTTTTTT	CASSSYRGANTGELFF	NA	TRBJ2-2	TRBD1	TRBV7-2
TGTGCCAGCAGCCCCAGCTGGGGGGGGCAGCCCCAGCATTTT	CASSPSWGGQPQHF	once	TRBJ1-5	NA	TRBV5-5
TGTGCCAGCAGCTTAGGCGGGGAAAAACTGTTTTTT	CASSLGGEKLFF	NA	TRBJ1-4	NA	TRBV11-2
TGCGCCAGCAGCCAAGACCCCTCCGTCGGACAGGTCCCTGAAGCTTTCTTT	CASSQDPSVGQVPEAFF	once	TRBJ1-1	TRBD1	TRBV4-3
TGTGCCAGCAGCCACGCCTACGAGCAGTACTTC	CASSHAYEQYF	few	TRBJ2-7	NA	TRBV14
TGTGCCAGCAGCACCGGGGGGGCCCTAGGGCCGATCACAGATACGCAGTATTTT	CASSTGGALGPITDTQYF	NA	TRBJ2-3	TRBD2	TRBV5-4
TGCGCCAGCAGCCAAGATCTCCCGCTAGCGAACTCCTACAATGAGCAGTTCTTC	CASSQDLPLANSYNEQFF	NA	TRBJ2-1	NA	TRBV4-3
TGTGCCAGCAGCCGGCCGGGACAGAGCTCCTATAATTCACCCCTCCACTTT	CASSRPGQSSYNSPLHF	NA	TRBJ1-6	TRBD1	TRBV7-2
TGTGCCAGCAGCTTGGGGGACAGGGCTACGCAGTATTTT	CASSLGDRATQYF	once	TRBJ2-3	TRBD1	TRBV5-4
TGTGCCAGCAGCCTCAGACAGGGCGCCTATGGCTACACCTTC	CASSLRQGAYGYTF	NA	TRBJ1-2	TRBD1	TRBV13
TGTGCCAGTAGTATAGACGGGAGCCGCCGCACCGGGGAGCTGTTTTTT	CASSIDGSRRTGELFF	few	TRBJ2-2	NA	TRBV19
TGTGCCAGCAGCCTGTTGGGAGCGGGAGAATACGAGCAGTACTTC	CASSLLGAGEYEQYF	NA	TRBJ2-7	TRBD2	TRBV4-2
TGTGCCAGCAGCTTTCCTTCAGGGATGTACGAGCAGTACTTC	CASSFPSGMYEQYF	NA	TRBJ2-7	NA	TRBV11-2
TGTGCCAGCAGCCCCGGGACTCGCAAAGAGACCCAGTACTTC	CASSPGTRKETQYF	NA	TRBJ2-5	NA	TRBV5-5
TGTGCCAGCAGCTTAACGCGACAGGGGGAAGCGCAGTATTTT	CASSLTRQGEAQYF	once	TRBJ2-3	TRBD1	TRBV7-3
TGTGCCAGCAGTGACGTAGCGGGAGGGTTGAATGAGCAGTTCTTC	CASSDVAGGLNEQFF	NA	TRBJ2-1	TRBD2	TRBV9
TGTGCCAGCAGCCCTTACGGGGGGGAGCTGTTTTTT	CASSPYGGELFF	NA	TRBJ2-2	NA	TRBV7-3
TGTGCCAGCAGTTTTTTGGCTTACTATGGCTACACCTTC	CASSFLAYYGYTF	NA	TRBJ1-2	NA	TRBV12-3/TRBV12-4
TGTGCCATCAGGGGGGACTTGAACTATGGCTACACCTTC	CAIRGDLNYGYTF	NA	TRBJ1-2	NA	TRBV10-3
TGTGCCAGCAGCGCTGAGGTAGCGGGATACAATGAGCAGTTCTTC	CASSAEVAGYNEQFF	NA	TRBJ2-1	TRBD2	TRBV5-5
TGTGCCAGCAGCTTGGTAGGGACAGGGGCCCGGAACACTGAAGCTTTCTTT	CASSLVGTGARNTEAFF	NA	TRBJ1-1	TRBD1	TRBV5-5
TGTGCCAGCTCACCACGCCCGCAGGGGGTGGAGGGCCAGTACTTC	CASSPRPQGVEGQYF	many	TRBJ2-5	NA	TRBV18
TGTGCCAGTAGTACCCAGGTTCTGGGCTACGAGCAGTACTTC	CASSTQVLGYEQYF	NA	TRBJ2-7	NA	TRBV19
TGTGCCAGCAGCCAAGTGGGTCGCGACAGGCATTATTTC	CASSQVGRDRHYF	NA	TRBJ2-7	NA	TRBV3-1/TRBV3-2
TGTGCCAGCAGCCCTCGGGAGGGAAAGAGCACAGATACGCAGTATTTT	CASSPREGKSTDTQYF	NA	TRBJ2-3	TRBD2	TRBV7-8
TGTGCCAGCGTCCCAACTAGCGCTAGCACAGATACGCAGTATTTT	CASVPTSASTDTQYF	NA	TRBJ2-3	TRBD2	TRBV3-1/TRBV3-2
TGTGCCAGCAGCTTAGCTGTAGCGGGAGTCGCCTCCGAGCAGTACTTC	CASSLAVAGVASEQYF	NA	TRBJ2-7	TRBD2	TRBV7-6
TGTGCCAGCAGTCGCAGGGGGCAGGGGCGAGAGACCCAGTACTTC	CASSRRGQGRETQYF	NA	TRBJ2-5	TRBD1	TRBV6-2/TRBV6-3
TGTGCCTGGAGTGTACATGGCACCGGGGAGCTGTTTTTT	CAWSVHGTGELFF	NA	TRBJ2-2	NA	TRBV30
TGCGCCAGCAGCCAAGATGTCTCCGGGACAGGGGATTCACCCCTCCACTTT	CASSQDVSGTGDSPLHF	NA	TRBJ1-6	TRBD1	TRBV4-3
TGTGCCAGCAGTGCGGGACCGACAATACGTGGCTACACCTTC	CASSAGPTIRGYTF	NA	TRBJ1-2	NA	TRBV6-2/TRBV6-3
TGTGCCAGCACCCCTGGGAGCGGAAACTCCTACAATGAGCAGTTCTTC	CASTPGSGNSYNEQFF	NA	TRBJ2-1	NA	TRBV28
TGTGCCAGCAGCTTACGACGGGGTAGCAATCAGCCCCAGCATTTT	CASSLRRGSNQPQHF	NA	TRBJ1-5	NA	TRBV7-2
TGTGCCAGCAGTTTCTCCGGAGATCAGCCCCAGCATTTT	CASSFSGDQPQHF	NA	TRBJ1-5	NA	TRBV6-5